This T cell receptor beta chain was retrieved from a study of shared clonotypes between healthy human individuals. This CDR3 region has 16 residues. Germline V gene lookup returns CDR1 MDHEN and CDR2 SYDVKM. V gave up 5 bases and J gave up 4 bases, with 21 bases separating them. The DNA input per sorted-subset replicate PCR was 200 ng, corresponding to some 27,000 T cell genomes. The protocol was immunoSEQ multiplex PCR, while the TCRdb copy is restricted to in-frame clones and leaves out a portion. The repertoire consists of millions of clones, with approximately 93% occurring once and the leading ten covering 0.39%.

Sequenced: naive CD4+ T cells from PBMCs. The subset was: CD45RA+ positively selected. The clonotype comes from a man between 18 and 29 years old in good health. Some clones in this sample may be carry-over from other donors' samples. The genes are TRBV28 and TRBJ2-7; weak D call: TRBD1 (5 bases). This CDR3 reads CASSPPGSTGQYEQYF. The DNA of the CDR3 is TGTGCCAGCAGTCCCCCGGGCTCAACAGGTCAATACGAGCAGTACTTC. Full variable domain (missing parts from reference TRBV28 and TRBJ2-7): DVKVTQSSRYLVKRTGEKVFLECVQDMDHENMFWYRQDPGLGLRLIYFSYDVKMKEKGDIPEGYSVSREKKERFSLILESASTNQTSMYLCASSPPGSTGQYEQYFGPGTRLTVT.